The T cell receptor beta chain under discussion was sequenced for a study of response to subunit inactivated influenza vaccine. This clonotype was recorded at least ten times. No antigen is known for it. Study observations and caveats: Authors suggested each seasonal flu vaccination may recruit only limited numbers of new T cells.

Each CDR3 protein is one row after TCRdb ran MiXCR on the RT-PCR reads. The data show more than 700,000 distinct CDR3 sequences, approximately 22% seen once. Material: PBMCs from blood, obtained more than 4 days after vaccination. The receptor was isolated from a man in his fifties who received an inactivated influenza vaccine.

Written as DNA, the CDR3 is TGTGCCAGCAGCTTAGACAGAGTTGTCTCCTACGAGCAGTACTTC. It translates to CASSLDRVVSYEQYF. The chain carries TRBV7-2 and TRBJ2-7; D remains unclear. From germline, CDR1 is SGHTA and CDR2 FQGNSA. The CDR3 sequence is 15 residues long. V lost 1 base, J lost 0 bases, and 10 bases lay in between.